This T cell receptor (beta chain) originates from a study of T cell changes during pregnancy in multiple sclerosis. Germline V gives CDR1 KGHSH, CDR2 LQKENI. This CDR3 contains 13 residues. Trimming cost V 0 bases and J 3 bases, with 5 bases left between them. The protocol was immunoSEQ multiplex PCR, while the TCRdb copy is restricted to in-frame clones and leaves out a portion. This table holds about 120,000 clones, 90% to 95% found once. Sequenced material: peripheral blood, taken before pregnancy. The J gene is TRBJ1-2, the V gene TRBV18; the D is unclear. The clonotype comes from a female donor with multiple sclerosis, enrolled in a pregnancy study. The CDR3 nucleotides read TGTGCCAGCTCACCACCGTCTGACTATGGCTACACCTTC. Protein product: CASSPPSDYGYTF.